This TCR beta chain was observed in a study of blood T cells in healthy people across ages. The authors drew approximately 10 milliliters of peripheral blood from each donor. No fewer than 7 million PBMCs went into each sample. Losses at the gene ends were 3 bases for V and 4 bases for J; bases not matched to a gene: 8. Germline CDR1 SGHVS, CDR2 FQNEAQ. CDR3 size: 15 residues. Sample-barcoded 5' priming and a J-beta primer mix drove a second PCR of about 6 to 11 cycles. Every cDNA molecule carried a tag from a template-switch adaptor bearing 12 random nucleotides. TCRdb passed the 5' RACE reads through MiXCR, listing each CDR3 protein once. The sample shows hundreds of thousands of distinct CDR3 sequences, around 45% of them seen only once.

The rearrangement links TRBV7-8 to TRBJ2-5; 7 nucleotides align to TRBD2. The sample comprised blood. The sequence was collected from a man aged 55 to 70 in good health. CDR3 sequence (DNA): TGTGCCAGCAGCTTCGTCGCGGGGGTTGCAGAGACCCAGTACTTC. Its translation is CASSFVAGVAETQYF.